The 5 T cell receptor beta chains listed next were all sequenced from one sample in a study of tumor-infiltrating lymphocytes in primary liver carcinoma. Production of TCR beta cDNA used around 460 ng total RNA together with a constant-region primer. Libraries for TCR beta were built through three nested multiplex PCR rounds, which together made up a slightly modified ARM-PCR procedure. For approximately 11 cycles apiece, the opening two PCR rounds ran with TRBV1-TRBV30 forward primers and a C-beta reverse primer. TCRdb reanalysed the multiplex PCR reads using MiXCR and keeps one entry per CDR3 protein. The top ten hold approximately 35% of the sample, which has 40,000 or so distinct CDR3 sequences, roughly 73% seen once. Scientists recovered RNA and DNA together from roughly 21-30 mg of unsorted bulk tissue. The specimen was tumor-adjacent normal liver tissue. The receptor source for this set is a man aged 35 to 55 with primary liver carcinoma and hepatitis B virus infection.

This clonotype is a singleton in its sample. The junction departs from germline at one end; a sequencing error may be responsible. The chain joins TRBV12-3 or TRBV12-4 to TRBJ2-1; possible D gene TRBD1, 6 bases. The CDR3 length is 15 residues. CDR3 region: CASGLWGHLFNEQFF. The CDR3 DNA is TGTGCCAGCGGTTTATGGGGACACCTGTTCAATGAGCAGTTCTTC.

In its sample, this clonotype ranks as medium-sized. The CDR3 loop reads CSVGARLVRAGEIREQYF. The DNA for the CDR3 is TGCAGCGTTGGGGCCCGTCTAGTTAGAGCGGGAGAAATCCGCGAGCAGTACTTC. The chain uses TRBV29-1 and TRBJ2-7, with TRBD2 matching 8 bases. In germline, CDR1 is SQVTM, CDR2 ANQGSEA. This CDR3 has 18 amino acids. Trimming at V came to 4 bases and at J to 6 bases, leaving 23 bases not matched to a gene.

This clonotype was seen at least ten times. This rearrangement joins TRBV5-1 to TRBJ2-1; 12 positions agree with TRBD2. The V gene end was trimmed by 2 bases and the J gene end by 7 bases; junction bases not matched to a gene: 10. Germline V gene lookup returns CDR1 SGHRS and CDR2 YFSETQ. This CDR3 is 17 amino acids long. The CDR3 nucleotides are TGCGCCAGCAGCTTATCCCTACTAGCGGGAGGTTTTAATGAGCAGTTCTTC. This encodes CASSLSLLAGGFNEQFF.

A remark on this clonotype: The conserved closing phenylalanine or tryptophan is absent in this CDR3, likely reflecting a read error. The rearrangement joins TRBV5-1 to TRBJ1-1; 7 positions agree with TRBD1. After removal of 4 bases from V and 3 bases from J, the junction contained 9 bases not matched to a gene. The CDR3 length is 15 residues. Looked up from germline, CDR1 is SGHRS and CDR2 is YFSETQ. Here the CDR3 DNA reads TGCGCCAGCAGCAAGAGGGGACAGCAGGACACTGAAGCTTTCTAT. This codes for CASSKRGQQDTEAFY.

This chain links TRBV28 with TRBJ1-5, with D possibly being TRBD1 (5 bases). The germline V and J ends were trimmed by 5 bases and 7 bases, with 15 bases remaining between them. CDR3 length equals 14 residues. Germline V gives CDR1 MDHEN, CDR2 SYDVKM. CDR3: CASSLTRGTQPQHF. CDR3 nucleotides: TGTGCCAGCAGTCTCACAAGGGGAACGCAGCCCCAGCATTTT.